These 16 T cell receptor beta chains were all obtained from the same sample, sequenced in a study of blood T cells in healthy people across ages. Using a J-beta primer mix together with a sample-barcoded 5' primer, a second PCR was run for roughly 6 to 11 cycles. Via MiXCR, TCRdb re-called the 5' RACE reads, giving one row per CDR3 protein. The sample holds about 730,000 distinct CDR3 sequences; about 40% are singletons and the top ten take roughly 19%. Sample: blood. The receptors here all came from a woman aged 55-70 years in good health.

The V call is TRBV6-1, the J call TRBJ1-2; 9 bases map to TRBD1. Germline V gene lookup returns CDR1 MNHNS and CDR2 SASEGT. This CDR3 is 15 amino acids long. J was trimmed by 2 bases and V by 7 bases; bases with no gene match: 8. The DNA for the CDR3 is TGTGCCAGCATACTAAAGACAGGGGGGAACTATGGCTACACCTTC. Its translation is CASILKTGGNYGYTF.

The chain employs TRBV3-1 and TRBJ2-4; D remains unclear. The J call may be faulty, since TRBJ2-7 better matches the DNA end. This CDR3 has 13 amino acids. In germline, CDR1 is LGHDT, CDR2 YNNKEL (reference sequence). CDR3 DNA sequence: TGTGCCAGCAGCCAAGTAACCCACTACGAGCAGTACTTC. Residues: CASSQVTHYEQYF.

In its sample, this clonotype was seen once. The rearrangement joins TRBV28 to TRBJ1-6, with 7 bases aligning to TRBD1. The V segment lost 2 bases and the J segment 8 bases; nucleotides outside the gene matches: 12. CDR3 length: 17 residues. CDR1 is MDHEN, CDR2 SYDVKM, per germline. This chain's CDR3 is CASSLPLQGLRDSPLHF. CDR3 in DNA: TGTGCCAGCAGTTTACCTTTACAGGGGCTCAGGGATTCACCCCTCCACTTT.

V gene TRBV6-4 combines with J gene TRBJ2-1, with D uncertain. V was trimmed by 2 bases and J by 5 bases, leaving 7 bases between them. This CDR3 has 13 residues. Germline V lookup: CDR1 MRHNA, CDR2 SNTAGT. The chain's CDR3 is CASSDRGNNEQFF. The CDR3 DNA sequence: TGTGCCAGCAGTGACAGAGGTAACAATGAGCAGTTCTTC.

The V and J genes are TRBV20-1 and TRBJ2-3; 14 bases align to TRBD2. CDR3 length: 13 amino acids. The V and J ends lost 5 bases and 7 bases, in that order; junction bases with no gene match: 2. Germline loops: CDR1 DFQATT, CDR2 SNEGSKA (reference sequence). In nucleotides, the CDR3 is TGCAGTGCTGGGACTAGCGGGGGAAATACGCAGTATTTT. This encodes CSAGTSGGNTQYF.

This clonotype was found once. The junction does not match germline at one end; this may be a read error. The rearrangement uses TRBV5-1 and TRBJ2-7; unclear D gene. Germline CDR1 is SGHRS and CDR2 is YFSETQ. The CDR3 contains 14 residues. CDR3 region: CAGSYEVPSYEQYF. The DNA for the CDR3 is TGCGCCGGCAGCTATGAAGTGCCTTCCTACGAGCAGTACTTC.

The chain is built from TRBV6-6 and TRBJ2-7; D not certain. The CDR3 extends over 11 amino acids. The germline V gene has CDR1 MNHNY and CDR2 SVGAGI (reference sequence). V lost 8 bases, J lost 7 bases, and 12 bases lay in between. The CDR3: CASGSRYEQYF. CDR3 coding DNA: TGTGCCAGCGGTAGTAGGTATGAGCAGTACTTC.

Notes on this clonotype: One base away lies a much larger clone, so this may be a sequencing read error. The genes are TRBV10-2 and TRBJ2-1; D remains unclear. The CDR3 has 14 residues. The germline gives CDR1 WSHSY, CDR2 SAAADI. CDR3 DNA: TGCGCCAGCAGTGAGTCTGGCAGCCACAATGAGCGGTTCTTC. Amino acid sequence: CASSESGSHNERFF.

The chain couples TRBV20-1 to TRBJ2-6, with a tentative D call TRBD2 (5 bases). With 6 bases removed from V and 0 bases from J, the gap between germline ends came to 18 bases. The CDR3 contains 17 residues. Germline V gene data show CDR1 as DFQATT and CDR2 as SNEGSKA (reference sequence). Here the CDR3 DNA reads TGCAGTGCCCTCCCCCGGGAACTCAACTCTGGGGCCAACGTCCTGACTTTC. This gives the protein CSALPRELNSGANVLTF.

The V and J genes are TRBV29-1 and TRBJ2-1; 9 bases match TRBD2. The CDR3 has 12 amino acids. CDR1 is SQVTM, CDR2 ANQGSEA, per germline. V was clipped by 6 bases and J by 8 bases; unmatched bases: 5. The CDR3 coding sequence is TGCAGCGTACGACTAGCGGTCCATGAGCAGTTCTTC. Amino acid sequence: CSVRLAVHEQFF.

This clonotype has a handful of counts. Possible read error: a much larger clone is one base away. V is TRBV5-1 and J is TRBJ2-5; 7 bases are a match to TRBD1. CDR1 is SGHRS, CDR2 YFSETQ, per germline. The trim removed 3 bases at V and 5 bases at J, leaving 10 bases unmatched. CDR3 length equals 15 residues. The CDR3 here is CASSSDRVGRETQYF. Written as DNA, the CDR3 is TGCGCCAGCAGCTCAGACAGGGTTGGACGGGAGACCCAGTACTTC.

The J gene is TRBJ2-7, the V gene TRBV7-9; D assignment may be TRBD1 or TRBD2 (6 bases each). V lost 1 base to trimming and J lost 3 bases, with 10 bases between them. This CDR3 has 14 amino acids. Germline assignment: CDR1 SEHNR and CDR2 FQNEAQ (reference sequence). CDR3 sequence (DNA): TGTGCCAGCAGCTTAGAGGGGGGCAACTACGAGCAGTACTTC. Translated: CASSLEGGNYEQYF.

This rearrangement joins TRBV6-2 or TRBV6-3 to TRBJ2-1, with 7 bases fitting TRBD2. The CDR3 covers 15 residues. Germline V lookup: CDR1 MNHEY, CDR2 SVGEGT. V lost 7 bases, J lost 9 bases, and 15 bases stayed unmatched. As DNA, the CDR3 is TGTGCCAGCACCCCAGGTGGCGGGAGTTCAGGTGAGCAGTTCTTC. Translating it yields CASTPGGGSSGEQFF.

As concerns this clonotype: A read error may be the cause here, since a much bigger clone is one base away. The gene calls are TRBV29-1 and TRBJ2-7; tentative D call: TRBD1 (5 bases). This CDR3 has 13 residues. CDR1 SQVTM and CDR2 ANQGSEA come from the germline V gene. Trimming pared 0 bases from V and 7 bases from J, leaving 13 bases between. In DNA, the CDR3 is TGCAGCGTTGAAGACAGGGAAAGGGTTGAGCAGTACTTC. Translating gives CSVEDRERVEQYF.

The rearrangement joins TRBV20-1 to TRBJ2-1; 16 nucleotides align to TRBD2. V lost 5 bases to trimming and J lost 7 bases; unmatched junction nucleotides: 11. Germline V gene lookup returns CDR1 DFQATT and CDR2 SNEGSKA (reference sequence). The CDR3 covers 17 residues. The CDR3 DNA reads as TGCAGTGCTGCTAATGATGGGACTAGCGGGAGGGATAATGAGCAGTTCTTC. Amino acids: CSAANDGTSGRDNEQFF.

J is TRBJ2-3 and V is TRBV20-1; tentatively, D is TRBD2 (6 bases). Germline CDR1 reads DFQATT; CDR2 reads SNEGSKA (reference sequence). The CDR3 has 15 amino acids. V lost 2 bases and J lost 0, with 12 bases in between. As DNA, the CDR3 is TGCAGTGCTAGATCTTTAGCGGCAAGCACAGATACGCAGTATTTT. Translation: CSARSLAASTDTQYF.